This T cell receptor beta chain was identified during a study of cytomegalovirus exposure and HLA in healthy donors. Regarding the study as a whole: Most TCR sequences were seen very rarely across donors, but some public TCRs occurred in many. Later analysis revealed greater clonal expansion in HLA-associated TCR beta chains than in equally common others. Among the CMV-associated chains, three were confirmed in vitro as specific for CMV antigens. In a later analysis, a missense DCLRE1C variant was linked to TCR beta V- and J-gene trimming.

With 6 bases clipped from V and 3 bases from J, the junction kept 11 bases outside the gene matches. This CDR3 is 15 amino acids long. Per germline, CDR1 MDHEN and CDR2 SYDVKM. PCR primers comprised 60 Vbeta and 13 Jbeta primers. The repertoire was sequenced with immunoSEQ multiplex PCR; TCRdb's copy has only in-frame clones and lacks some. The sample table sets out approximately 120,000 clones. On this clone itself: The antigen is unknown.

The rearrangement links TRBV28 to TRBJ2-7, with TRBD2 matching over 7 bases. The sequencing input was PBMCs. This sequence was found in a man aged 18-30 years in good health and CMV-seronegative. The CDR3 DNA reads as TGTGCCAGCAGCTCCCCTCTAGGGAGGGACTACGAGCAGTACTTC. As protein: CASSSPLGRDYEQYF. Together with reference TRBV28 and TRBJ2-7, the CDR3 gives the full variable domain: DVKVTQSSRYLVKRTGEKVFLECVQDMDHENMFWYRQDPGLGLRLIYFSYDVKMKEKGDIPEGYSVSREKKERFSLILESASTNQTSMYLCASSSPLGRDYEQYFGPGTRLTVT.